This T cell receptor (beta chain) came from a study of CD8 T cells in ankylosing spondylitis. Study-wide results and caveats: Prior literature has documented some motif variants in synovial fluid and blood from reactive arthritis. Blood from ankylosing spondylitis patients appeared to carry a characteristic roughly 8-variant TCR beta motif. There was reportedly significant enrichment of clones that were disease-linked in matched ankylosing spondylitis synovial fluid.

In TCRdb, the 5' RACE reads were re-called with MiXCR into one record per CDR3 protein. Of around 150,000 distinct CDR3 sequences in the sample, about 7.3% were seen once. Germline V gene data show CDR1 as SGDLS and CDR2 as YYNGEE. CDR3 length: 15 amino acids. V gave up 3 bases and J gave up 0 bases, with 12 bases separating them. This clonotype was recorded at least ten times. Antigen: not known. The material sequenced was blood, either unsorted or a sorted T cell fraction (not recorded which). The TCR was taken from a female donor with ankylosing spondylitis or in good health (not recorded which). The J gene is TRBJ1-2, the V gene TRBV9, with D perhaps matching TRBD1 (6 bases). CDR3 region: CASSGGGQPNYGYTF. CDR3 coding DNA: TGTGCCAGCAGCGGGGGGGGGCAGCCTAACTATGGCTACACCTTC.